The 20 T cell receptor beta chains below come from one sample, sequenced in a study of blood T cells in healthy people across ages. Primed by a sample-barcoded 5' primer and a J-beta primer mix, a second PCR proceeded for about 6 to 12 cycles. From the 5' RACE reads, TCRdb called clonotypes with MiXCR, one entry per CDR3 protein. The table records some 940,000 distinct CDR3 sequences, almost 30% of them present only once. This sample also appeared in a second study, on T cells of mothers and their children.

The sequencing sample was made of blood. The receptors stem from a woman aged 35 to 49 in good health.

This clonotype has a handful of counts. The chain links TRBV28 to TRBJ2-5; D gene uncertain. CDR1 is MDHEN and CDR2 is SYDVKM in the germline V gene. The V and J ends lost 9 bases and 7 bases respectively, with 12 bases between them. This CDR3 contains 11 residues. CDR3 bases: TGTGCCAGTTTACCCGAAGGGACCCAGTACTTC. Translating it yields CASLPEGTQYF.

The chain carries TRBV2 and TRBJ2-7; D uncertain. This CDR3 spans 13 amino acids. Trimming removed 4 bases from V and 2 bases from J, with 9 bases in between. CDR1 and CDR2 from the germline V gene are SNHLY and FYNNEI. The CDR3 sequence is CASSGRAPYEQYF. CDR3 coding DNA: TGTGCCAGCAGTGGACGAGCCCCCTACGAGCAGTACTTC.

With respect to this clonotype: At one boundary the junction diverges from the germline segment, which might be a read error. V usage is TRBV5-1 and J usage is TRBJ1-2; no firm D call. The CDR3 is made up of 15 amino acids. The V gene's germline CDR1 is SGHRS and CDR2 YFSETQ. CDR3 region: CAGSLGSPGLQGYTF. The CDR3 DNA reads as TGCGCCGGCAGCTTGGGGTCCCCTGGACTTCAAGGCTACACCTTC.

On this clonotype: A single base separates this from a much larger clone, so it may be a read error. The rearrangement joins TRBV2 to TRBJ2-5, with TRBD1 matching 8 bases. The J call may not be correct, given that the DNA end is closer to TRBJ2-7. Germline V CDR1 and CDR2: SNHLY, FYNNEI. This CDR3 has 14 residues. CDR3: CASRTGQVSYEQYF. The CDR3 DNA sequence: TGTGCCAGCAGGACGGGACAGGTATCCTACGAGCAGTACTTC.

This clonotype was detected ten times or more. The rearrangement uses TRBV20-1 and TRBJ2-3; 9 bases fit TRBD1. V was clipped by 6 bases and J by 4 bases; unmatched bases: 5. This CDR3 contains 13 residues. From germline, CDR1 is DFQATT and CDR2 SNEGSKA (reference sequence). This chain's CDR3 is CSAPWTGADTQYF. Written as DNA, the CDR3 is TGCAGTGCACCCTGGACAGGGGCAGATACGCAGTATTTT.

This chain joins TRBV3-1 and TRBJ2-5; D may be TRBD2 (6 bases). The CDR3 totals 16 residues. The germline CDR1 and CDR2 sequences are LGHDT and YNNKEL (reference sequence). Trimming took 0 bases from V and 11 from J, leaving 22 bases between them. CDR3 region: CASSQDLLATYNEQYF. The CDR3 bases are TGTGCCAGCAGCCAAGATTTACTAGCCACCTACAATGAGCAGTACTTC.

This clonotype was recorded at least ten times. V is TRBV7-2 and J is TRBJ2-7; D possibly corresponds to TRBD1 (5 bases). The CDR3 has 13 amino acids. Germline CDR1 SGHTA, CDR2 FQGNSA. The ends were cut back, 5 bases at V and 3 bases at J, with 11 bases in the middle. The CDR3 sequence: CASSPRQNYEQYF. The CDR3 bases are TGTGCCAGCAGCCCCAGACAGAACTACGAGCAGTACTTC.

The chain uses TRBV20-1 and TRBJ2-5, with D perhaps assigned TRBD1 or TRBD2 (7 bases each). This CDR3 has 15 amino acids. V lost 0 bases and J 5 bases, leaving 16 bases between the germline ends. Germline assignment: CDR1 DFQATT and CDR2 SNEGSKA (reference sequence). DNA of the CDR3: TGCAGTGCTAGAGATGGGAGGGGGCGCGAGGAGACCCAGTACTTC. Protein: CSARDGRGREETQYF.

The sample holds many counts of this clonotype. V is TRBV4-1 and J is TRBJ1-2; no clear D gene. The V end was cut by 3 bases, the J end by 4 bases, with 12 bases between. Germline V gene sequence: CDR1 MGHRA, CDR2 YSYEKL. This CDR3 spans 14 amino acids. The CDR3 region is CASSQSGQPYGYTF. CDR3 sequence (DNA): TGCGCCAGCAGCCAGTCCGGGCAGCCCTATGGCTACACCTTC.

This clonotype appeared a single time. A much more abundant neighbour one base away suggests this may be a read error. The chain uses TRBV14 and TRBJ2-1; 7 positions agree with TRBD1. Germline CDR1 reads SGHDN; CDR2 reads FVKESK. V was clipped by 4 bases and J by 8 bases; unmatched bases: 11. The CDR3 loop spans 15 amino acids. The CDR3 reads CASSPGTAAYDEQFF. Here the CDR3 DNA reads TGTGCCAGCAGCCCCGGGACAGCAGCATACGATGAGCAGTTCTTC.

The V call is TRBV5-1, the J call TRBJ2-1; D gene ambiguous. The CDR3 contains 13 residues. The V end lost 0 bases, the J end lost 10 bases, and 11 bases lay between the germline ends. CDR1 and CDR2 from the germline V gene are SGHRS and YFSETQ. The DNA for the CDR3 is TGCGCCAGCAGCTTGGGGCCTCGGGCGGAGCAGTTCTTC. Protein: CASSLGPRAEQFF.

This clonotype was seen more than once but under ten times. The rearrangement uses TRBV6-4 and TRBJ2-2; D unresolved. V lost 5 bases and J lost 2, with 9 bases in between. The germline V gene has CDR1 MRHNA and CDR2 SNTAGT. The CDR3 has 14 amino acids. The CDR3 reads CASSRSYNTGELFF. The CDR3 DNA reads TGTGCCAGCAGTCGATCCTATAACACCGGGGAGCTGTTTTTT.

J is TRBJ2-7 and V is TRBV6-6; tentatively, D is TRBD1 or TRBD2 (6 bases each). The V end lost 5 bases, the J end lost 2 bases, and 13 bases lay between the germline ends. The CDR3 is made up of 14 amino acids. The germline gives CDR1 MNHNY, CDR2 SVGAGI (reference sequence). CDR3 residues: CASSAGHQPYEQYF. The DNA for the CDR3 is TGTGCCAGCAGTGCGGGACACCAACCCTACGAGCAGTACTTC.

This clonotype has only a few counts. V gene TRBV2 combines with J gene TRBJ2-7; 12 positions match TRBD2. This CDR3 spans 15 amino acids. The trim removed 8 bases at V and 3 bases at J, leaving 8 bases unmatched. Germline CDR1 is SNHLY and CDR2 is FYNNEI. The CDR3 spells CASCAWTSGDYEQYF. As DNA, the CDR3 is TGTGCCAGCTGTGCCTGGACTAGCGGGGACTACGAGCAGTACTTC.

This chain joins TRBV5-1 and TRBJ2-2; a possible D gene is TRBD1 (6 bases). CDR1 SGHRS and CDR2 YFSETQ come from the germline V gene. The CDR3 extends over 17 amino acids. Trimming shortened V by 0 bases and J by 6 bases, and 18 bases separated the two germline ends. In DNA, the CDR3 is TGCGCCAGCAGCTTGGAGTCGGCAGGGGTAGCTGCCGGGGAGCTGTTTTTT. Protein product: CASSLESAGVAAGELFF.

The chain employs TRBV20-1 and TRBJ1-6; possibly TRBD1 for D (5 bases). Germline loops: CDR1 DFQATT, CDR2 SNEGSKA (reference sequence). This CDR3 has 12 residues. The ends were cut back, 7 bases at V and 9 bases at J, with 13 bases in the middle. The CDR3 DNA is TGCAGTGTCAGAGATGGGGGTTCACCCCTCCACTTT. This translates into CSVRDGGSPLHF.

The V call is TRBV12-3 or TRBV12-4, the J call TRBJ2-5, with 8 nucleotides matching TRBD1. The V and J ends lost 3 bases and 4 bases, in that order; junction bases with no gene match: 4. The CDR3 spans 14 residues. The CDR3 here is CASSLDRARETQYF. The CDR3 region has the DNA TGTGCCAGCAGTTTGGACAGGGCCAGAGAGACCCAGTACTTC.

This chain uses TRBV7-2 with TRBJ1-5; D gene ambiguous. The CDR3 runs 15 residues. Trimming stripped 1 base from V and 1 base from J, with 8 bases between. Germline V CDR1 and CDR2: SGHTA, FQGNSA. DNA of the CDR3: TGTGCCAGCAGCTTAGATTCGAGGAGCAATCAGCCCCAGCATTTT. This sequence encodes CASSLDSRSNQPQHF. The full variable domain, rest sourced from reference TRBV7-2 and TRBJ1-5, is GAGVSQSPSNKVTEKGKDVELRCDPISGHTALYWYRQSLGQGLEFLIYFQGNSAPDKSGLPSDRFSAERTGGSVSTLTIQRTQQEDSAVYLCASSLDSRSNQPQHFGDGTRLSIL.

The J gene is TRBJ1-6, the V gene TRBV7-2; 9 bases agree with TRBD1. This CDR3 comprises 16 residues. J gave up 9 bases and V 4 bases, and 10 bases lay outside the gene matches. CDR1 is SGHTA, CDR2 FQGNSA, per germline. The CDR3 DNA follows: TGTGCCAGCAGCTCAACCATTGGACAGGGGCGTTCACCCCTCCACTTT. Amino acids: CASSSTIGQGRSPLHF.

The V call is TRBV5-1, the J call TRBJ2-3; 9 positions match TRBD2. Trimming removed 2 bases from V and 2 bases from J; junction bases left unmatched: 12. In germline, CDR1 is SGHRS, CDR2 YFSETQ. The length of the CDR3 is 18 residues. The CDR3 DNA sequence: TGCGCCAGCAGCTTAGCGACCTCAGCGGGGGGATACACAGATACGCAGTATTTT. Its translation is CASSLATSAGGYTDTQYF.